This T cell receptor beta chain was found in a study of shared clonotypes between healthy human individuals (TCRdb year 2020). About the investigation overall: The cohort comprised a couple of women and a few men aged 18 to 49 years. For each donor, three plates each were used for CD4 naive and CD4 memory, two plates were used for CD8 naive, and one plate was used for CD8 memory. The study deeply sequenced blood TCR repertoires of about 5 healthy adults to estimate repertoire size and the extent of clonotype sharing between individuals. To increase sequencing depth and limit assay-specific biases, different laboratories used diverse techniques to prepare libraries and sequence TCR repertoires. Each donor's leukapheresis produced roughly between about 0.9 and 9.5 billion PBMCs.

Looking up the germline V gene yields CDR1 SGDLS and CDR2 YYNGEE. V loses 2 bases, J loses 0 bases, and the germline ends lie 9 bases apart. From the cysteine through the phenylalanine, the CDR3 covers 15 amino acids. Here the CDR3 DNA is all that survives: 45 bases in frame from base 1. Of note for this clone: Its antigen is currently not known. Per-base qualities were not stored, and no clone one base away is much larger.

For the CD8 naive samples, CD45RO-negative cells were positively selected for CCR7, yielding a CD45RA+CCR7+ population from which TemRA cells were excluded. The donors were healthy, HIV-negative adults who had no recently reported acute infections or vaccinations. Every donor was a Caucasian adult living in Nashville, Tennessee, USA. Blood was obtained by leukapheresis, after which PBMCs were separated by Ficoll-Histopaque density gradient centrifugation and cryopreserved in liquid nitrogen vapor phase. Analytical flow cytometry was used to check the purity and quantity of every magnetically sorted T cell population. From each sorted fraction, genomic DNA was isolated and quantified by UV absorbance on a Nanodrop 2000c. Paper-wide results and their limitations: Sampling was restricted to blood, and TCR repertoires in tissues likely differ from the TCR repertoires found in blood. Approximately 5% of naive CD4, more than 3% of naive CD8, roughly 2.4% of memory CD4, and 0.4% of memory CD8 clonotypes were shared across a few donors. Naive subsets generally had larger estimated clonotype richness than memory subsets did. Because the study included a small number of donors, the genetic and exposure-history diversity represented was limited. Rarefaction of sorted-subset datasets indicated incomplete sequencing despite the large sequencing depth. Pairwise subsampling led to the expectation that sequencing depth would affect the degree of clonotype sharing among donors. Higher generation probabilities were observed for clonotypes shared by all four sorted-subset donors than for non-shared clonotypes.

Using the deep immunoSEQ assay, TCR CDR3 regions were amplified from genomic DNA by multiplex PCR. Genomic DNA extracted from each cell subset was distributed evenly over all wells of several immunoSEQ 96-well plates, and each plate served as one replicate. Each replicate PCR for sorted subsets received around 200 ng genomic DNA, equal to about 29,000 T cell genomes. Purified libraries were measured with a Qubit 3.0 fluorometer, size-checked on a Bioanalyzer 2100, and measured again with the KAPA Library Quantification kit. A separate single-read 150-cycle Illumina NextSeq 550 flow cell was used to sequence each immunoSEQ 96-well plate. From the authors' description of their analysis: Because only junctional sequences without quality scores were contained in the immunoSEQ output, filtering matching that applied to full-length reads could not be performed. Sequences were annotated with PyIR, a Python wrapper for IgBLAST v1.9, and V/J genes and CDR3 were assigned using IMGT germline references. Any read was removed if the V/J assignment was weak (E-value above 1e-6), the CDR3 was missing, or the read contained stop codons, out-of-frame junctions, or ambiguous translated residues. V3J clonotypes were defined by identical inferred V gene, J gene, and CDR3 amino acid sequence. To compute the percentage overlap between repertoires, the number of shared unique clonotypes was divided by the size of the smaller repertoire. RTK rarefaction, the Chao1 estimator, and Recon v2.1 estimates of unobserved clonotypes were used to assess repertoire richness. OLGA was used to compute generation probabilities for all TCRbeta clonotypes that the gDNA method yielded from a few donors. In TCRdb, the immuneACCESS table is reduced to in-frame sequences with V and J assigned. These tables do not hold every clone; where another copy was compared, an unresolved V gene accounts for under half, and the others remain unexplained. D and trimming come from the DNA, and the V and J calls and clone size come from that table. This sample holds hundreds of thousands of clones; 90% to 95% were observed only once. Nearly 25% of the sample is in the top ten clones.

This TCR came from a man younger than 45 in good health. The chain couples TRBV9 to TRBJ2-1, with TRBD2 perhaps the D gene, on 5 matching bases. The sample was naive CD8+ T cells sorted from blood. The cell subset or site label corresponds to: CD45RA+CCR7+. The CDR3 corresponds to CASSVGSSSYNEQFF. The nucleotides are TGTGCCAGCAGCGTGGGGAGCAGCTCCTACAATGAGCAGTTCTTC.